The sequence of this TCR beta chain was determined in a study of CD8 T cells in Susac syndrome. The CDR3 covers 19 residues. From germline, CDR1 is DFQATT and CDR2 SNEGSKA (reference sequence). The ends were cut back, 2 bases at V and 2 bases at J, with 26 bases in the middle. RNA was extracted with the RNeasy kit, and a quantity of roughly 0.5 to 1 ug was reverse transcribed using random hexamers. In TCRdb, the immunoSEQ multiplex PCR reads were re-called with MiXCR into one record per CDR3 protein. The top ten hold approximately 0.1% of the sample, which has about 190,000 distinct CDR3 sequences, 85% to 95% seen once.

The sequence came from a human donor in good health. The sample consisted of CD4+ T cells from PBMCs. The chain recombines TRBV20-1 with TRBJ2-3; D is possibly TRBD1 (6 bases). DNA of the CDR3: TGCAGTGCTAGATCAGGACAGTTGAGCCCTAACCCCTCCACAGATACGCAGTATTTT. The encoded protein is CSARSGQLSPNPSTDTQYF.